This T cell receptor (beta chain) was captured in a study of blood T cell repertoires in COVID-19. In the study overall: T cells, B-cell-depleted T cells, or PBMCs supplied cDNA or gDNA.

This CDR3 spans 16 amino acids. Germline CDR1 is MGHDK and CDR2 is SYGVNS. The junction had 10 bases not matched to a gene; V was cut back by 8 bases and J by 1 base. This study enrolled people aged about 18 to 100 from approximately 24 US geographic areas. Each participant's cohort was designated according to participant-reported clinical history. Per the original methods: Estimation of nucleated cell counts relied on the amplification of reference gene primers. Libraries were prepared by immunoSEQ multiplex PCR; TCRdb keeps only in-frame clonotypes and omits some of them. The V and J calls and clone size are taken from that table; D and trimming were inferred from the DNA. The sample includes around 180,000 clones, about 91% of them seen just once.

The specimen sequenced was PBMCs or T cells enriched from blood (not recorded which). The receptor's source is a woman aged 40 to 50 with acute COVID-19. The rearrangement links TRBV25-1 to TRBJ1-1; 10 positions match TRBD1. The CDR3 spells CASGGTGVPPNTEAFF. The CDR3 region has the DNA TGTGCCAGCGGCGGGACAGGGGTTCCCCCGAACACTGAAGCTTTCTTT. The whole variable domain, remainder taken from reference TRBV25-1 and TRBJ1-1, is EADIYQTPRYLVIGTGKKITLECSQTMGHDKMYWYQQDPGMELHLIHYSYGVNSTEKGDLSSESTVSRIRTEHFPLTLESARPSHTSQYLCASGGTGVPPNTEAFFGQGTRLTVV.